This T cell receptor beta chain is from a study of T-cell memory formation after mild COVID-19. About the study: Most TCR clusters belonged to a single donor.

Study-level findings and limits: The pre-infection memory compartment contained some responding clones, suggesting cross-reactive memory joined.

This clonotype was detected only a few times. What it binds is not known. The V gene's germline CDR1 is MGHDK and CDR2 SYGVNS. This CDR3 is built from 16 residues. Trimming removed 4 bases from V and 1 base from J; junction bases left unmatched: 5. 5'RACE, which relied on constant-segment primers, yielded TCR alpha and TCR beta cDNA libraries carrying sample barcodes and UMIs. TCRdb reprocessed the 5' RACE reads with MiXCR, giving one entry per CDR3 protein. The profile shows approximately 60,000 distinct CDR3 sequences, more than 8% of them singletons. This chain uses TRBV25-1 with TRBJ2-3; 10 bases align to TRBD2. The sequenced material came from PBMCs or a T cell subset sorted from them (not recorded which). This clonotype originated in a man aged 18 to 35 who had mild COVID-19 (a few samples of this study predate the infection). Cell type and time point are not known. CDR3 nucleotides: TGTGCCAGCAGTGCCCTCCTAGCGGGGGGCACAGATACGCAGTATTTT. Translated: CASSALLAGGTDTQYF. Based on the CDR3 plus reference TRBV25-1 and TRBJ2-3, the full variable domain is EADIYQTPRYLVIGTGKKITLECSQTMGHDKMYWYQQDPGMELHLIHYSYGVNSTEKGDLSSESTVSRIRTEHFPLTLESARPSHTSQYLCASSALLAGGTDTQYFGPGTRLTVL.